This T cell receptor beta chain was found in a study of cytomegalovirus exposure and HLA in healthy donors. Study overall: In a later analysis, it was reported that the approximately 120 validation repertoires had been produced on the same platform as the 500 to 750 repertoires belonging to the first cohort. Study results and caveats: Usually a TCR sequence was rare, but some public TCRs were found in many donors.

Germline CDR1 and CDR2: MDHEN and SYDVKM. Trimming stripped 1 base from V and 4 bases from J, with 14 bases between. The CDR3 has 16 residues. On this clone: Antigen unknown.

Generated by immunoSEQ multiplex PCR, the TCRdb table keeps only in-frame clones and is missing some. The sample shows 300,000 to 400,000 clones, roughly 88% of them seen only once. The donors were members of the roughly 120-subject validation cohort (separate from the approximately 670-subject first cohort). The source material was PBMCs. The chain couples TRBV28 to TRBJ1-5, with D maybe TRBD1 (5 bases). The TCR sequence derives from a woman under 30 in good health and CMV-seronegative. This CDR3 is CASSLYRQGKNQPQHF. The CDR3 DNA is TGTGCCAGCAGTTTATATCGGCAGGGCAAGAATCAGCCCCAGCATTTT. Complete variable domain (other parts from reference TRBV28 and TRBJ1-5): DVKVTQSSRYLVKRTGEKVFLECVQDMDHENMFWYRQDPGLGLRLIYFSYDVKMKEKGDIPEGYSVSREKKERFSLILESASTNQTSMYLCASSLYRQGKNQPQHFGDGTRLSIL.